This T cell receptor beta chain was found in a study of Ad26.COV2.S vaccination and SARS-CoV-2 variants. CDR3 size: 13 residues. Trimming removed 5 bases from V and 0 bases from J, with 7 bases in between. Germline assignment: CDR1 SGHTA and CDR2 FQGNSA. The protocol was immunoSEQ multiplex PCR, while the TCRdb copy is restricted to in-frame clones and leaves out a portion. Of about half a million clones listed, 80% to 90% are singletons. The treatment: around 19 received Ad26.COV2.S at low or high dose, single or two shots; several received placebo; per-sample allocation not given. Following the first vaccine or placebo injection, samples were taken on day 63.

The sequencing used peripheral blood, collected in a trial of Ad26.COV2.S vaccine versus placebo. This TCR was sampled from a person between 18 and 65 years old who received the Ad26.COV2.S COVID-19 vaccine or a placebo. The chain recombines TRBV7-2 with TRBJ1-1; D unresolved. The CDR3 reads CASSPLLNTEAFF. CDR3 sequence (DNA): TGTGCCAGCAGCCCCCTTTTGAACACTGAAGCTTTCTTT.